A selection of T cell receptor beta chains follows, all from one sample in a study of cytomegalovirus exposure and HLA in healthy donors. Repertoires were generated with immunoSEQ multiplex PCR, while TCRdb's copy carries only in-frame clones and drops some. Among 85,000 to 90,000 clones, less than 85% were seen once, and the ten largest hold around 7.4%. Source material: PBMCs. These receptor sequences come from a man aged 40-49 years in good health and CMV-seropositive. Both conserved end residues are part of each CDR3. Fields, in order: J gene, D gene, CDR3 length, V gene, clone size, CDR3 protein, CDR3 DNA. D genes are given only for firm matches. Some rows mark clone size as missing; the rest say once, few, many or name a class of expanded clone.

TRBJ2-3,NA,15,TRBV7-9,NA,CASSRQRTSTDTQYF,TGTGCCAGCAGCAGACAGAGAACTAGCACAGATACGCAGTATTTT
TRBJ2-6,NA,15,TRBV7-3,NA,CASSLREAGANVLTF,TGTGCCAGCAGCTTAAGGGAGGCCGGGGCCAACGTCCTGACTTTC
TRBJ2-6,TRBD1,15,TRBV5-4,NA,CASSSTGFGANVLTF,TGTGCCAGCAGCTCGACAGGGTTCGGGGCCAACGTCCTGACTTTC
TRBJ2-4,TRBD2,17,TRBV7-2,NA,CASSLVGTSGGGDIQYF,TGTGCCAGCAGCTTAGTGGGGACTAGCGGAGGGGGAGACATTCAGTACTTC
TRBJ2-2,NA,13,TRBV7-2,NA,CASSLLGTGELFF,TGTGCCAGCAGCTTACTAGGCACCGGGGAGCTGTTTTTT
TRBJ2-3,TRBD2,14,TRBV10-3,NA,CAISLTSPTDTQYF,TGTGCCATCAGTTTGACTAGCCCCACAGATACGCAGTATTTT
TRBJ2-1,NA,15,TRBV10-2,few,CASIWGGFGRSEQFF,TGCGCCAGCATCTGGGGGGGCTTTGGCCGCAGTGAGCAGTTCTTC
TRBJ1-5,TRBD1,14,TRBV5-6,NA,CASSLQGGNQPQHF,TGTGCCAGCAGCTTACAGGGGGGCAATCAGCCCCAGCATTTT
TRBJ2-2,TRBD2,18,TRBV14,NA,CASSLPGGSGENTGELFF,TGTGCCAGCAGCCTACCGGGAGGTAGCGGGGAAAACACCGGGGAGCTGTTTTTT
TRBJ2-5,NA,15,TRBV9,NA,CASSVGGAGQETQYF,TGTGCCAGCAGCGTGGGGGGGGCGGGCCAAGAGACCCAGTACTTC
TRBJ2-6,TRBD1,15,TRBV11-3,NA,CASSSAGGKTNVLTF,TGTGCCAGCAGCTCCGCAGGGGGTAAAACGAACGTCCTGACTTTC
TRBJ1-1,NA,13,TRBV18,NA,CASSPVVDTEAFF,TGTGCCAGCTCACCAGTTGTAGACACTGAAGCTTTCTTT
TRBJ2-2,TRBD2,16,TRBV11-2,NA,CASSLLAGGSTGELFF,TGTGCCAGCAGCTTGCTAGCGGGGGGCAGCACCGGGGAGCTGTTTTTT
TRBJ2-1,NA,13,TRBV7-8,NA,CASSPSAEVGQFF,TGTGCCAGCAGCCCCTCCGCGGAAGTAGGGCAGTTCTTC
TRBJ2-1,TRBD2,14,TRBV7-9,few,CASSSGLGHCEQFF,TGTGCCAGCAGCTCAGGACTAGGCCATTGTGAGCAGTTCTTC
TRBJ2-7,TRBD2,15,TRBV25-1,NA,CASSPLGLAAWRQYF,TGTGCCAGCAGTCCGCTCGGGCTAGCGGCTTGGAGGCAGTACTTC
TRBJ2-5,NA,14,TRBV27,once,CASSLLQSKETQYF,TGTGCCAGCAGTTTATTGCAGTCAAAAGAGACCCAGTACTTC
TRBJ2-7,TRBD2,14,TRBV9,NA,CASSAGEGWSEQYF,TGTGCCAGCAGCGCGGGGGAGGGCTGGAGCGAGCAGTACTTC
TRBJ1-3,TRBD1,17,TRBV29-1,NA,CSVDLRTGDFSGNTIYF,TGCAGCGTTGATCTACGGACAGGAGACTTTTCTGGAAACACCATATATTTT
TRBJ2-5,NA,12,TRBV2,NA,CASTGTKGTQYF,TGTGCCAGCACTGGGACAAAAGGGACCCAGTACTTC
TRBJ2-1,NA,16,TRBV7-2,NA,CASSLVGAGVYNEQFF,TGTGCCAGCAGCTTAGTGGGGGCAGGGGTCTACAATGAGCAGTTCTTC
TRBJ2-3,NA,14,TRBV4-2,NA,CASSLLQSADTQYF,TGTGCCAGCAGCCTCTTACAAAGCGCAGATACGCAGTATTTT
TRBJ2-3,NA,13,TRBV6-6,NA,CASSPRTKDTQYF,TGTGCCAGCAGCCCCCGGACTAAAGATACGCAGTATTTT
TRBJ2-2,NA,15,TRBV7-2,NA,CASSLALPGKGELFF,TGTGCCAGCAGCTTAGCGCTTCCAGGGAAGGGGGAGCTGTTTTTT
TRBJ2-3,TRBD2,15,TRBV6-5,NA,CASRTTSGSRDTQYF,TGTGCCAGCAGGACTACTAGCGGGAGTCGTGATACGCAGTATTTT
TRBJ1-1,TRBD1,15,TRBV2,NA,CASSDPTRGPTEAFF,TGTGCCAGCAGTGATCCCACCAGGGGGCCCACTGAAGCTTTCTTT
TRBJ2-3,NA,14,TRBV28,few,CASRPQGSQDTQYF,TGTGCCAGCAGGCCTCAGGGCAGCCAAGATACGCAGTATTTT
TRBJ2-3,NA,13,TRBV2,NA,CASRGTLTDTQYF,TGTGCCAGCAGGGGCACTCTCACAGATACGCAGTATTTT
TRBJ2-2,TRBD2,14,TRBV11-3,NA,CASSWTRSGGELFF,TGTGCCAGCAGCTGGACTAGAAGTGGCGGGGAGCTGTTTTTT
TRBJ1-1,NA,12,TRBV28,NA,CASRLRNTEAFF,TGTGCCAGCAGGCTCAGAAACACTGAAGCTTTCTTT
TRBJ2-3,NA,15,TRBV10-3,NA,CAISDLAGLTDTQYF,TGTGCCATCAGTGATTTGGCGGGCCTCACAGATACGCAGTATTTT
TRBJ2-7,TRBD2,20,TRBV9,once,CASSAPIRSEGLAGRYEQYF,TGTGCCAGCAGCGCTCCGATCCGATCAGAAGGACTAGCGGGGAGGTACGAGCAGTACTTC
TRBJ2-3,TRBD2,16,TRBV4-1,NA,CASSHRPGGARDTQYF,TGCGCCAGCAGCCACCGACCCGGGGGGGCAAGAGATACGCAGTATTTT
TRBJ2-5,TRBD1,15,TRBV18,NA,CASSLDRGIGETQYF,TGTGCCAGCTCACTGGACAGGGGTATCGGAGAGACCCAGTACTTC
TRBJ2-3,TRBD2,16,TRBV5-1,NA,CASSPRTSGGTDTQYF,TGCGCCAGCAGCCCGAGGACTAGCGGGGGAACAGATACGCAGTATTTT
TRBJ2-6,NA,16,TRBV9,few,CASSVFISSGANVLTF,TGTGCCAGCAGCGTATTTATCAGCTCTGGGGCCAACGTCCTGACTTTC
TRBJ1-6,NA,16,TRBV4-1,NA,CASSQEKGTLTSPLHF,TGCGCCAGCAGCCAAGAAAAGGGGACTCTCACTTCACCCCTCCACTTT
TRBJ1-1,TRBD1,13,TRBV7-9,NA,CASSPQGRAEAFF,TGTGCCAGCAGCCCACAGGGGCGGGCTGAAGCTTTCTTT
TRBJ2-7,TRBD1,14,TRBV6-6,NA,CATVLGDRGSEQYF,TGTGCCACCGTATTAGGGGACAGGGGTTCCGAGCAGTACTTC
TRBJ2-1,TRBD1,15,TRBV4-1,NA,CASSHPQGAGNEQFF,TGCGCCAGCAGCCACCCGCAGGGGGCAGGCAATGAGCAGTTCTTC
TRBJ1-2,NA,14,TRBV11-3,NA,CASSPTGSNYGYTF,TGTGCCAGCAGCCCTACAGGGTCTAACTATGGCTACACCTTC